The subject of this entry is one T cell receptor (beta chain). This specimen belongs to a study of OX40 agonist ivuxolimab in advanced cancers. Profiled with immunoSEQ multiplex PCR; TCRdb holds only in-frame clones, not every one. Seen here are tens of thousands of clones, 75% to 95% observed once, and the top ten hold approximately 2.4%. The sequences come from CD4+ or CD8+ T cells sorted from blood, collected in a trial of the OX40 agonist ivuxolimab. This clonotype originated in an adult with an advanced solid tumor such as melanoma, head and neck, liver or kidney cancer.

The CDR3 region has the DNA TGTGCCAGCAGTCCAGCAGCCTACGAGCAGTACTTC. This codes for CASSPAAYEQYF. The chain has TRBV2 and TRBJ2-7; D is undetermined. CDR3 length equals 12 residues. V was cut by 5 bases and J by 2 bases, with 7 bases left in between. Germline assignment: CDR1 SNHLY and CDR2 FYNNEI.